A single T cell receptor (beta chain) is shown here with its context. Germline CDR1 and CDR2: LNHNV and YYDKDF (reference sequence). V shed 5 bases, J shed 5 bases, and the junction held 13 bases outside the gene matches. There are 16 residues in the CDR3. This record comes from a study of shared clonotypes between healthy human individuals. TCRdb's copy holds only in-frame clones and misses some; the assay was immunoSEQ multiplex PCR. The sample carries hundreds of thousands of clones, about 96% recorded once. This chain connects TRBV15 to TRBJ2-7; 9 bases agree with TRBD1. The receptor's source is a woman between 25 and 40 years old in good health. What was sequenced was naive CD4+ T cells sorted from blood. Subset: CD45RA+ positively selected. CDR3 residues: CATSPTWGQGPHEQYF. The CDR3, as DNA: TGTGCCACCAGCCCAACCTGGGGACAGGGCCCCCACGAGCAGTACTTC.